The present T cell receptor beta chain was sequenced within a study of technical replicates of blood from a few donors. Repertoires were generated with immunoSEQ multiplex PCR, while TCRdb's copy carries only in-frame clones and drops some. The repertoire holds 80,000 or so clones, with roughly 95% as singletons. V was cut by 2 bases and J by 3 bases, with 11 bases left in between. The CDR3 spans 14 residues. CDR1 and CDR2 (germline): SGDLS, YYNGEE. Sequenced: T cells isolated from PBMCs. The clonotype comes from a human donor in good health. This chain connects TRBV9 to TRBJ1-1; D is possibly TRBD1 (5 bases). The CDR3 sequence: CASSVEGEDTEAFF. For the CDR3, the DNA is TGTGCCAGCAGCGTTGAAGGGGAGGACACTGAAGCTTTCTTT.